These 21 T cell receptor beta chains originate from one sample sequenced in a study of T cell clonality in common variable immunodeficiency. Some clones are missing from TCRdb's copy, which holds only in-frame ones; the method was immunoSEQ multiplex PCR. The table lists about 60,000 clones, with no singletons. The material sequenced was peripheral blood mononuclear cells. Receptors originate from a person aged 18 to 75 in good health.

This clone was seen at least ten times. Coverage ceases 3 residues before the CDR3 finishes, and the germline J gene fills in the end. This chain connects TRBV18 to TRBJ2-1; 12 nucleotides match TRBD2. This CDR3 has 16 residues. Germline CDR1 and CDR2: KGHSH and LQKENI. The trim removed 3 bases at V and 7 bases at J, leaving 7 bases unmatched. The CDR3 bases that were read are TGTGCCAGCTCACCGAAACTAGCGGGAGGAGGGAATGAG. It specifies CASSPKLAGGGNE. The entire CDR3 is CASSPKLAGGGNEQFF.

This clone occurred many times. The CDR3 end falls 3 residues outside the read, so it is completed with the germline J gene. V gene TRBV7-8 combines with J gene TRBJ2-7, with 13 positions matching TRBD2. With V trimmed by 2 bases and J by 0 bases, 4 bases remained unmatched. Germline V lookup: CDR1 SGHVS, CDR2 FQNEAQ. CDR3 length equals 17 residues. The DNA read from the CDR3 is TGTGCCAGCAGCTTACCGGGACTAGCGGGGAGCTCCTACGAG. Its protein is CASSLPGLAGSSYE. The CDR3 in full is CASSLPGLAGSSYEQYF.

Comment on this clone: The CDR3 end is not reached by the read, which stops 3 residues before it; the germline J gene fills it in. The chain carries TRBV19 and TRBJ2-7, with 10 bases matching TRBD1. The germline CDR1 and CDR2 sequences are LNHDA and SQIVND (reference sequence). The CDR3 runs to 14 residues. V dropped 1 base and J dropped 4; count of bases not matched to a gene: 1. The sequenced part of the CDR3 DNA is TGTGCCAGTAGTATAGGACAGGGGGCTTACGAG. It translates to CASSIGQGAYE. The whole CDR3 region reads CASSIGQGAYEQYF.

The table lists this clone with many counts. The CDR3 is cut off 3 residues early in the read; its end comes from the germline J gene. The chain recombines TRBV20-1 with TRBJ1-5; D is unclear. The germline V and J ends were trimmed by 3 bases and 5 bases, with 8 bases remaining between them. Germline loops: CDR1 DFQATT, CDR2 SNEGSKA (reference sequence). The CDR3 has 12 amino acids. CDR3 amino acids: CSASASDQPQHF. The DNA read from the CDR3 is TGCAGTGCTAGTGCATCGGATCAGCCC.

This clone has at least ten counts. The read gets to within 3 residues of the CDR3 end, and the germline J gene fills in the rest. The V call is TRBV20-1, the J call TRBJ2-2; D remains ambiguous. The CDR3 consists of 17 residues. Germline CDR1 and CDR2: DFQATT and SNEGSKA (reference sequence). Trimming left V 5 bases short and J 6 bases short, with 25 bases between. The CDR3 sequence: CSALRPLLTLSAGELFF. The DNA read from the CDR3 is TGCAGTGCTCTGCGACCGTTGCTTACCTTGAGCGCCGGGGAG.

This clone was seen at least ten times. The read ends 3 residues shy of where the CDR3 ends; the end is completed using the germline J gene. J is TRBJ1-2 and V is TRBV5-1, with D perhaps matching TRBD1 (6 bases). Trimming cost V 0 bases and J 6 bases, with 12 bases left between them. This CDR3 is 14 amino acids long. In germline, CDR1 is SGHRS, CDR2 YFSETQ. CDR3 DNA (partial): TGCGCCAGCAGCTTGGGGGGGCAGGGAAATGGC. Amino acids: CASSLGGQGNG. Given in full, the CDR3 is CASSLGGQGNGYTF.

This clone was counted ten times or more. The CDR3 is cut off 3 residues early in the read; its end comes from the germline J gene. The gene calls are TRBV28 and TRBJ2-3, with 9 bases lining up with TRBD2. Germline V gives CDR1 MDHEN, CDR2 SYDVKM. The CDR3 consists of 18 residues. The trim removed 3 bases at V and 2 bases at J, leaving 12 bases unmatched. The CDR3 sequence is CASSFGTSWGRYTDTQYF. The CDR3 bases that were read are TGTGCCAGCAGTTTCGGGACTAGCTGGGGCCGATACACAGATACG.

Concerning this clone: Sequencing ends 3 residues short of the CDR3 end; the germline J gene provides the rest. V gene TRBV5-1 combines with J gene TRBJ2-2; tentative D call: TRBD2 (6 bases). V was shortened by 4 bases and J by 4 bases, with 11 bases between the two germline ends. This CDR3 contains 14 residues. Germline values: CDR1 SGHRS, CDR2 YFSETQ. CDR3 bases read: TGCGCCAGCAGCCCCGGACTATTCACCGGGGAG. Translating gives CASSPGLFTGE. The whole CDR3 is CASSPGLFTGELFF. Looking up the rest from reference TRBV5-1 and TRBJ2-2 gives the full variable domain: KAGVTQTPRYLIKTRGQQVTLSCSPISGHRSVSWYQQTPGQGLQFLFEYFSETQRNKGNFPGRFSGRQFSNSRSEMNVSTLELGDSALYLCASSPGLFTGELFFGEGSRLTVL.

This clone was detected only a few times. The read gets to within 3 residues of the CDR3 end, and the germline J gene fills in the rest. The same CDR3 arises from other DNA sequences in this sample as well. V is TRBV5-4 and J is TRBJ2-7; D gene ambiguous. V lost 2 bases and J lost 3, with 6 bases in between. Germline CDR1 reads SGHNT; CDR2 reads YYREEE (reference sequence). There are 12 residues in the CDR3. The CDR3 bases that were read are TGTGCCAGCAGCTTAGGTGGCTACGAG. This gives the protein CASSLGGYE. The entire CDR3 reads CASSLGGYEQYF.

At least ten counts were recorded for this clone. The read stops 3 residues short of the end of the CDR3; the missing end is completed from the germline J gene. The rearrangement uses TRBV5-1 and TRBJ2-1; a possible D gene is TRBD2 (6 bases). Trimming left V 1 base short and J 7 bases short, with 15 bases between. The germline V gene encodes CDR1 SGHRS and CDR2 YFSETQ. The CDR3 is made up of 15 amino acids. The sequenced part of the CDR3 DNA is TGCGCCAGCAGCTTGTGGGGGGTAGGAAAGAATGAG. Encoded protein: CASSLWGVGKNE. The entire CDR3 reads CASSLWGVGKNEQFF.

This clone has ten or more counts. Sequencing ends 3 residues short of the CDR3 end; the germline J gene provides the rest. The chain carries TRBV5-1 and TRBJ1-2; D call uncertain. Per germline, CDR1 SGHRS and CDR2 YFSETQ. The CDR3 is 14 amino acids. V gave up 3 bases and J gave up 1 base, with 10 bases separating them. CDR3 region: CASSYDSDNYGYTF. CDR3 DNA, as far as it was read: TGCGCCAGCAGCTACGATTCAGATAACTATGGC.

As for this clone: The CDR3 is cut off 3 residues early in the read; its end comes from the germline J gene. This rearrangement joins TRBV18 to TRBJ2-3; 10 nucleotides match TRBD2. This CDR3 region has 18 residues. V was pared by 2 bases and J by 2 bases, with 10 bases of the junction left unmatched. Per germline, CDR1 KGHSH and CDR2 LQKENI. The CDR3: CASSPSITAGGSTDTQYF. The covered CDR3 bases are TGTGCCAGCTCACCATCTATCACAGCGGGAGGGTCCACAGATACG.

The table lists this clone with many counts. The CDR3 end is not reached by the read, which stops 3 residues before it; the germline J gene fills it in. The chain combines TRBV7-9 with TRBJ2-5; 9 nucleotides line up with TRBD1. V gave up 4 bases and J gave up 5 bases; unmatched junction bases: 2. Germline V CDR1 and CDR2: SEHNR, FQNEAQ (reference sequence). The CDR3 has 13 amino acids. Partial CDR3 DNA: TGTGCCAGCAGCTCCGACAGGGGGGAGACC. Its translation: CASSSDRGET. The full CDR3 is CASSSDRGETQYF. Supplemented by reference TRBV7-9 and TRBJ2-5, the full variable domain reads DTGVSQNPRHKITKRGQNVTFRCDPISEHNRLYWYRQTLGQGPEFLTYFQNEAQLEKSRLLSDRFSAERPKGSFSTLEIQRTEQGDSAMYLCASSSDRGETQYFGPGTRLLVL.

This clone was counted at least ten times. Sequencing ends 3 residues short of the CDR3 end; the germline J gene provides the rest. This chain joins TRBV10-1 and TRBJ2-2; TRBD1 agrees at 8 bases. Germline-derived CDR1 and CDR2 are WNHNN and SYGVQD (reference sequence). This CDR3 region has 20 residues. The covered CDR3 bases are TGCGCCAGCAGTGGGGCAGGGACAGGTTATTCTGGGGCGACTAATGAAAAG. Translating gives CASSGAGTGYSGATNEK. The CDR3 reads in full as CASSGAGTGYSGATNEKLFF.

This clone was seen many times. The read stops 3 residues short of the end of the CDR3; the missing end is completed from the germline J gene. J is TRBJ2-7 and V is TRBV18, with D maybe TRBD1 (5 bases). The V end lost 6 bases, the J end lost 4 bases, and 16 bases lay between the germline ends. This CDR3 is 14 amino acids long. Germline V gene data show CDR1 as KGHSH and CDR2 as LQKENI. CDR3 DNA (partial): TGTGCCAGCTCGCAAGCCACTCAGGGTTACGAG. It is translated as CASSQATQGYE. The whole CDR3 protein is CASSQATQGYEQYF.

This clone was recorded many times. The covered CDR3 bases are TGTGCCAGCAGCTCCGCAGAGGACTTAGCTGGCAACATT. It codes for CASSSAEDLAGNI. The complete CDR3 protein is CASSSAEDLAGNIQYF. V usage is TRBV7-3 and J usage is TRBJ2-4; tentatively, D is TRBD2 (5 bases). The read ends 3 residues early relative to the CDR3; the germline J gene fills the gap. This CDR3 is 16 amino acids long. Germline V CDR1 and CDR2: SGHTA, FQGTGA. Trimming pared 4 bases from V and 7 bases from J, leaving 20 bases between.

This clone was detected ten times or more. The observed sequence ends 3 residues before the CDR3 terminus, with the missing tail filled in from the germline J gene. The rearrangement uses TRBV2 and TRBJ2-1; D is undetermined. This CDR3 contains 14 residues. V shed 7 bases and J shed 6 bases, with 16 bases lying between them. Germline values: CDR1 SNHLY, CDR2 FYNNEI. This chain's CDR3 is CASTSFPERNEQFF. Partial CDR3 DNA: TGTGCCAGCACCTCTTTTCCGGAGCGCAATGAG.

This clone has at least ten counts. Coverage ceases 3 residues before the CDR3 finishes, and the germline J gene fills in the end. The genes are TRBV7-9 and TRBJ1-1; 9 bases fit TRBD1. Looked up from germline, CDR1 is SEHNR and CDR2 is FQNEAQ (reference sequence). This CDR3 comprises 13 residues. J lost 7 bases, V lost 5 bases, and 5 bases had no gene match. The CDR3 protein is CASSGRTGVEAFF. CDR3 bases read: TGTGCCAGCAGCGGCCGGACAGGGGTTGAA.

As for this clone: The CDR3 is cut off 3 residues early in the read; its end comes from the germline J gene. V is TRBV7-8 and J is TRBJ1-1; D may be TRBD1 (6 bases). Trimming cost V 5 bases and J 4 bases, with 23 bases left between them. The CDR3 is made up of 17 amino acids. Germline V gene data show CDR1 as SGHVS and CDR2 as FQNEAQ. Partial CDR3 DNA: TGTGCCAGCAGCCGGAACAGGGTTGGATCCCCCACCACTGAA. Residues: CASSRNRVGSPTTE. In full, the CDR3 is CASSRNRVGSPTTEAFF.

Of note for this clone: The read terminates 3 residues ahead of where the CDR3 ends, so the germline J gene completes it. The rearrangement uses TRBV18 and TRBJ2-3; 8 positions match TRBD2. The CDR3 totals 15 residues. Germline V gene lookup returns CDR1 KGHSH and CDR2 LQKENI. Partial CDR3 DNA: TGTGCCAGCTCCGAGTCGGGGGGGGGTAATCAGCCG. As protein: CASSESGGGNQP. The entire CDR3 sequence reads CASSESGGGNQPQYF. Together with reference TRBV18 and TRBJ2-3, the CDR3 gives the full variable domain: NAGVMQNPRHLVRRRGQEARLRCSPMKGHSHVYWYRQLPEEGLKFMVYLQKENIIDESGMPKERFSAEFPKEGPSILRIQQVVRGDSAAYFCASSESGGGNQPQYFGPGTRLTVL.

This clone was counted ten times or more. The CDR3 end is not reached by the read, which stops 3 residues before it; the germline J gene fills it in. The genes are TRBV5-6 and TRBJ2-7, with 8 bases identical to TRBD1. The CDR3 is 15 amino acids. J was trimmed by 4 bases and V by 1 base; bases with no gene match: 7. Looked up from germline, CDR1 is SGHDT and CDR2 is YYEEEE. The sequenced CDR3 bases are TGTGCCAGCAGCTTGAGGGGGCAGGGGGCTTACGAG. The encoded protein is CASSLRGQGAYE. Given in full, the CDR3 is CASSLRGQGAYEQYF. Combining the CDR3 with reference TRBV5-6 and TRBJ2-7 gives the whole variable domain DAGVTQSPTHLIKTRGQQVTLRCSPKSGHDTVSWYQQALGQGPQFIFQYYEEEERQRGNFPDRFSGHQFPNYSSELNVNALLLGDSALYLCASSLRGQGAYEQYFGPGTRLTVT.